The T cell receptor (beta chain) under discussion was sequenced for a study of blood T cell repertoires in COVID-19. Study-wide context: Sample material is recorded as cDNA or gDNA derived from T cells, B-cell-depleted T cells, or PBMCs.

Enrolled during active infection, Seattle patients were then followed longitudinally. Study processing details: Scientists estimated how many nucleated cells there were by amplifying reference gene primers. Clones were read by immunoSEQ multiplex PCR, and TCRdb kept only the in-frame ones, dropping some. V and J calls and clone size are copied from that table; D and trimming were computed from the DNA. Of 250,000 to 400,000 clones listed, around 88% are singletons. Material: peripheral blood. This clonotype was obtained from a woman between 25 and 40 years old with COVID-19, enrolled during active disease.

Written as DNA, the CDR3 is TGTGCCAGCTCCTTCCAGCGCCCTAACTATGGCTACACCTTC. This translates into CASSFQRPNYGYTF. This sequence joins TRBV2 and TRBJ1-2; D is unclear. This CDR3 comprises 14 residues. The germline V gene encodes CDR1 SNHLY and CDR2 FYNNEI. V was cut by 8 bases and J by 0 bases, with 13 bases left in between.